The 27 T cell receptor beta chains below all came from one sample that was sequenced in a study of T cell responses to AZD1222 COVID-19 vaccine. Libraries were prepared by immunoSEQ multiplex PCR; TCRdb keeps only in-frame clonotypes and omits some of them. The table records some 140,000 clones, approximately 93% of them present only once. The sample consisted of peripheral blood, taken on day 0 of AZD1222 vaccination. These TCRs come from an adult in good health.

This clone was found a few times. The chain has TRBV6-2 or TRBV6-3 and TRBJ2-1; D possibly corresponds to TRBD2 (6 bases). Looked up from germline, CDR1 is MNHEY and CDR2 is SVGEGT. Trimming pared 2 bases from V and 8 bases from J, leaving 16 bases between. This CDR3 is built from 15 residues. The CDR3 DNA sequence: TGTGCCAGCAGTTACATGCCACGGGAGATCGATGAGCAGTTCTTC. Protein sequence: CASSYMPREIDEQFF.

The DNA of the CDR3 is TGTGCCAGCAGCGTAGGACACAGGAATTCACCCCTCCACTTT. This sequence encodes CASSVGHRNSPLHF. This sequence joins TRBV9 and TRBJ1-6; TRBD1 is a possible D gene (5 bases). Germline assignment: CDR1 SGDLS and CDR2 YYNGEE. The V end lost 0 bases, the J end lost 7 bases, and 8 bases lay between the germline ends. The CDR3 has 14 amino acids. The whole variable domain, remainder taken from reference TRBV9 and TRBJ1-6, is DSGVTQTPKHLITATGQRVTLRCSPRSGDLSVYWYQQSLDQGLQFLIQYYNGEERAKGNILERFSAQQFPDLHSELNLSSLELGDSALYFCASSVGHRNSPLHFGNGTRLTVT.

This sequence joins TRBV6-2 or TRBV6-3 and TRBJ2-3, with 8 nucleotides matching TRBD2. This CDR3 spans 14 amino acids. Germline trimming cut 4 bases from V and 3 bases from J; bases unmatched to any gene: 3. Germline CDR1 reads MNHEY; CDR2 reads SVGEGT. For the CDR3, the DNA is TGTGCCAGCAGTTTAGCGGGATTGACAGATACGCAGTATTTT. Its translation: CASSLAGLTDTQYF.

The rearrangement joins TRBV12-2 to TRBJ1-5; TRBD1, the table's D call, was not compared with the DNA. TRBV12-2 corresponds to a pseudogene. The CDR3 spans 19 residues. CDR3 coding DNA: TGTGCAAGTCGCTTAGACCCCCCCTTAGACAGGATAGCCCGTCAGCCCCAGCATTTT. Amino acids: CASRLDPPLDRIARQPQHF.

The rearrangement links TRBV20-1 to TRBJ2-1; no reliable D call. CDR1 and CDR2 (germline): DFQATT, SNEGSKA (reference sequence). Deletions cut 0 bases from V and 10 bases from J, with 7 bases between. The CDR3 extends over 11 amino acids. The CDR3 region is CSARDDLEQFF. CDR3 bases: TGCAGTGCTAGAGATGATCTAGAGCAGTTCTTC.

The chain carries TRBV15 and TRBJ1-2; no definite D call. The CDR3 is made up of 15 amino acids. The ends were cut back, 1 base at V and 0 bases at J, with 9 bases in the middle. Germline CDR1 is LNHNV and CDR2 is YYDKDF (reference sequence). CDR3 protein: CATSRVVGANYGYTF. CDR3 coding DNA: TGTGCCACCAGCAGAGTTGTGGGAGCTAACTATGGCTACACCTTC.

The V call is TRBV28, the J call TRBJ1-1; no definite D call. The CDR3 runs to 12 residues. Germline V gives CDR1 MDHEN, CDR2 SYDVKM. Trimming cost V 8 bases and J 1 base, with 8 bases left between them. The CDR3 loop is CASGSTNTEAFF. The CDR3 DNA follows: TGTGCCAGCGGGTCAACGAACACTGAAGCTTTCTTT.

V gene TRBV6-5 combines with J gene TRBJ1-1, with unresolved D. Germline CDR1 MNHEY, CDR2 SVGAGI. CDR3 length: 13 residues. V lost 6 bases to trimming and J lost 3 bases, with 11 bases between them. CDR3 bases: TGTGCCAGCAGATTGACGAGGGACACTGAAGCTTTCTTT. It encodes CASRLTRDTEAFF.

The chain recombines TRBV2 with TRBJ1-5; 8 bases match TRBD1. V shed 1 base, J shed 5 bases, and the junction held 1 base outside the gene matches. Germline loops: CDR1 SNHLY, CDR2 FYNNEI. This CDR3 spans 14 amino acids. The CDR3 DNA reads TGTGCCAGCAGTGAAGGACAGGGGTATCAGCCCCAGCATTTT. It is translated as CASSEGQGYQPQHF.

This chain connects TRBV4-1 to TRBJ2-1; a weak D match, TRBD2 (5 bases). Germline lookup yields CDR1 MGHRA and CDR2 YSYEKL. V shed 0 bases and J shed 10 bases, with 13 bases lying between them. This CDR3 region has 14 residues. The CDR3 sequence: CASSQDWARGEQFF. The DNA of the CDR3 is TGCGCCAGCAGCCAAGATTGGGCGCGCGGGGAGCAGTTCTTC.

CDR3 DNA: TGTGCCAGCAGCCCAGGAGGGGGGGTTTTCGTGAACACTGAAGCTTTCTTT. It is translated as CASSPGGGVFVNTEAFF. The V call is TRBV7-9, the J call TRBJ1-1, with D possibly matching TRBD1 (6 bases). Trimming removed 5 bases at V and 0 bases at J, with 19 bases between. The CDR3 consists of 17 residues. CDR1 and CDR2 from the germline V gene are SEHNR and FQNEAQ (reference sequence).

This chain joins TRBV6-2 or TRBV6-3 and TRBJ2-7; TRBD2 matches at 7 bases. CDR1 is MNHEY and CDR2 is SVGEGT in the germline V gene. V lost 6 bases, J lost 1 base, and 18 bases stayed unmatched. The CDR3 length is 18 residues. The CDR3 nucleotides read TGTGCCAGCAGCCGATACCCGGGCGGGAGATTTCTGTCCTACGAGCAGTACTTC. This translates into CASSRYPGGRFLSYEQYF.

The genes are TRBV27 and TRBJ2-2; D possibly corresponds to TRBD1 (5 bases). Germline V gene lookup returns CDR1 MNHEY and CDR2 SMNVEV (reference sequence). This CDR3 has 16 residues. Trimming removed 3 bases from V and 5 bases from J, with 16 bases in between. In DNA form, the CDR3 reads TGTGCCAGCAGTTTTGGTAGGGGCTTAGGTACCGGGGAGCTGTTTTTT. This sequence encodes CASSFGRGLGTGELFF.

This chain links TRBV7-9 with TRBJ2-2, with TRBD2 identical over 7 bases. From germline, CDR1 is SEHNR and CDR2 FQNEAQ (reference sequence). The CDR3 has 15 residues. V gave up 4 bases and J gave up 1 base; unmatched junction bases: 3. The CDR3, as DNA: TGTGCCAGCAGCTCCATAGCGGGGAACACCGGGGAGCTGTTTTTT. Protein product: CASSSIAGNTGELFF. The full variable domain, rest sourced from reference TRBV7-9 and TRBJ2-2, is DTGVSQNPRHKITKRGQNVTFRCDPISEHNRLYWYRQTLGQGPEFLTYFQNEAQLEKSRLLSDRFSAERPKGSFSTLEIQRTEQGDSAMYLCASSSIAGNTGELFFGEGSRLTVL.

This chain joins TRBV13 and TRBJ2-3; D not certain. Germline values: CDR1 PRHDT, CDR2 FYEKMQ (reference sequence). The CDR3 extends over 13 amino acids. V dropped 5 bases and J dropped 2 bases, with 8 bases sitting between them. The CDR3 DNA reads TGTGCCAGCAGCCCCGACCCCACAGATACGCAGTATTTT. Translation gives CASSPDPTDTQYF.

This clone was detected only once. The chain links TRBV10-3 to TRBJ1-1, with D maybe TRBD1 (5 bases). With 6 bases removed from V and 1 base from J, the gap between germline ends came to 12 bases. CDR1 and CDR2 (germline): ENHRY, SYGVKD. This CDR3 spans 14 amino acids. DNA of the CDR3: TGTGCCATCAGGGAGGGGCTCCGGAACACTGAAGCTTTCTTT. It codes for CAIREGLRNTEAFF.

This chain joins TRBV6-5 and TRBJ2-5; no reliable D call. V shed 6 bases and J shed 9 bases, with 17 bases lying between them. Germline loops: CDR1 MNHEY, CDR2 SVGAGI. The CDR3 totals 13 residues. CDR3 protein: CASRPAPLGSQYF. The CDR3 bases are TGTGCCAGCAGGCCCGCCCCCTTGGGTTCCCAGTACTTC.

The chain links TRBV20-1 to TRBJ1-1; D unclear. The germline CDR1 and CDR2 sequences are DFQATT and SNEGSKA (reference sequence). Between the trimmed V and J ends, which lost 6 bases and 1 base, there was a span of 6 bases. CDR3 length: 11 residues. CDR3 DNA: TGCAGTGCGGAGAGGAACACTGAAGCTTTCTTT. Protein: CSAERNTEAFF.

The genes are TRBV30 and TRBJ1-3; D is unclear. Germline CDR1 is GTSNPN and CDR2 is SVGIG (reference sequence). Deletions cut 1 base from V and 5 bases from J, with 12 bases between. The length of the CDR3 is 14 residues. The CDR3: CAWSGLTRRNTIYF. The CDR3 bases are TGTGCCTGGAGTGGATTGACCAGGCGAAACACCATATATTTT.

This chain links TRBV4-2 with TRBJ2-2; TRBD2 aligns across 10 bases. This CDR3 has 19 amino acids. The J segment lost 6 bases and the V segment lost 1 base, leaving 14 bases of the junction unmatched. CDR1 LGHNA and CDR2 YNFKEQ come from the germline V gene. CDR3 in amino acids: CASSQVTGLAAPPPGELFF. CDR3 nucleotide sequence: TGTGCCAGCAGCCAAGTTACAGGACTAGCGGCCCCTCCCCCCGGGGAGCTGTTTTTT.

The gene calls are TRBV4-1 and TRBJ2-7, with no clear D. V was cut by 0 bases and J by 7 bases, with 10 bases left in between. Germline lookup yields CDR1 MGHRA and CDR2 YSYEKL. This CDR3 comprises 13 residues. DNA for the CDR3: TGCGCCAGCAGCCAAGATTGGGAAGGGGAGCAGTACTTC. Translated: CASSQDWEGEQYF.

The chain carries TRBV6-5 and TRBJ2-2; TRBD1 agrees at 7 bases. The CDR3 loop spans 14 amino acids. J gave up 7 bases and V 0 bases, and 2 bases lay outside the gene matches. Germline values: CDR1 MNHEY, CDR2 SVGAGI. CDR3 in DNA: TGTGCCAGCAGTTACTCGTCAGGGGGCGGGGAGCTGTTTTTT. As protein: CASSYSSGGGELFF.

The rearrangement joins TRBV29-1 to TRBJ2-3; TRBD2 is a possible D gene (5 bases). The CDR3 consists of 14 residues. Germline CDR1 reads SQVTM; CDR2 reads ANQGSEA. The V end was cut by 6 bases, the J end by 1 base, with 14 bases between. CDR3 DNA: TGCAGCGTAGGAGCTGTGGGAGGCACAGATACGCAGTATTTT. Its translation: CSVGAVGGTDTQYF.

This CDR3 is CASSPLIGNSPLHF. CDR3 DNA sequence: TGTGCCAGCAGCCCCCTAATAGGTAATTCACCCCTCCACTTT. J is TRBJ1-6 and V is TRBV3-1 (or the pseudogene TRBV3-2), with no clear D. CDR1 LGHDT and CDR2 YNNKEL come from the germline V gene (reference sequence). The ends were cut back, 4 bases at V and 6 bases at J, with 10 bases in the middle. The CDR3 extends over 14 amino acids.

The chain links TRBV10-1 to TRBJ2-2, with D maybe TRBD2 (5 bases). The CDR3 consists of 14 residues. V was cut by 3 bases and J by 6 bases, with 11 bases left in between. From germline, CDR1 is WNHNN and CDR2 SYGVQD (reference sequence). CDR3 loop: CASSDRTEAGELFF. The CDR3 bases are TGCGCCAGCAGTGATAGGACTGAGGCCGGGGAGCTGTTTTTT.

The V and J genes are TRBV18 and TRBJ1-2; no clear D. Trimming removed 6 bases at V and 2 bases at J, with 16 bases between. From germline, CDR1 is KGHSH and CDR2 LQKENI. This CDR3 region has 15 residues. The CDR3 DNA follows: TGTGCCAGCTCCCCGCCCGGGGTCCCCAACTATGGCTACACCTTC. It is translated as CASSPPGVPNYGYTF.

The chain recombines TRBV5-8 with TRBJ1-5; no reliable D call. V lost 8 bases to trimming and J lost 0 bases, with 9 bases between them. The CDR3 covers 13 residues. Germline CDR1 is SGHTS and CDR2 is YDEGEE. The chain's CDR3 is CASHADSNQPQHF. The CDR3 nucleotides are TGTGCCAGTCACGCGGATAGCAATCAGCCCCAGCATTTT.